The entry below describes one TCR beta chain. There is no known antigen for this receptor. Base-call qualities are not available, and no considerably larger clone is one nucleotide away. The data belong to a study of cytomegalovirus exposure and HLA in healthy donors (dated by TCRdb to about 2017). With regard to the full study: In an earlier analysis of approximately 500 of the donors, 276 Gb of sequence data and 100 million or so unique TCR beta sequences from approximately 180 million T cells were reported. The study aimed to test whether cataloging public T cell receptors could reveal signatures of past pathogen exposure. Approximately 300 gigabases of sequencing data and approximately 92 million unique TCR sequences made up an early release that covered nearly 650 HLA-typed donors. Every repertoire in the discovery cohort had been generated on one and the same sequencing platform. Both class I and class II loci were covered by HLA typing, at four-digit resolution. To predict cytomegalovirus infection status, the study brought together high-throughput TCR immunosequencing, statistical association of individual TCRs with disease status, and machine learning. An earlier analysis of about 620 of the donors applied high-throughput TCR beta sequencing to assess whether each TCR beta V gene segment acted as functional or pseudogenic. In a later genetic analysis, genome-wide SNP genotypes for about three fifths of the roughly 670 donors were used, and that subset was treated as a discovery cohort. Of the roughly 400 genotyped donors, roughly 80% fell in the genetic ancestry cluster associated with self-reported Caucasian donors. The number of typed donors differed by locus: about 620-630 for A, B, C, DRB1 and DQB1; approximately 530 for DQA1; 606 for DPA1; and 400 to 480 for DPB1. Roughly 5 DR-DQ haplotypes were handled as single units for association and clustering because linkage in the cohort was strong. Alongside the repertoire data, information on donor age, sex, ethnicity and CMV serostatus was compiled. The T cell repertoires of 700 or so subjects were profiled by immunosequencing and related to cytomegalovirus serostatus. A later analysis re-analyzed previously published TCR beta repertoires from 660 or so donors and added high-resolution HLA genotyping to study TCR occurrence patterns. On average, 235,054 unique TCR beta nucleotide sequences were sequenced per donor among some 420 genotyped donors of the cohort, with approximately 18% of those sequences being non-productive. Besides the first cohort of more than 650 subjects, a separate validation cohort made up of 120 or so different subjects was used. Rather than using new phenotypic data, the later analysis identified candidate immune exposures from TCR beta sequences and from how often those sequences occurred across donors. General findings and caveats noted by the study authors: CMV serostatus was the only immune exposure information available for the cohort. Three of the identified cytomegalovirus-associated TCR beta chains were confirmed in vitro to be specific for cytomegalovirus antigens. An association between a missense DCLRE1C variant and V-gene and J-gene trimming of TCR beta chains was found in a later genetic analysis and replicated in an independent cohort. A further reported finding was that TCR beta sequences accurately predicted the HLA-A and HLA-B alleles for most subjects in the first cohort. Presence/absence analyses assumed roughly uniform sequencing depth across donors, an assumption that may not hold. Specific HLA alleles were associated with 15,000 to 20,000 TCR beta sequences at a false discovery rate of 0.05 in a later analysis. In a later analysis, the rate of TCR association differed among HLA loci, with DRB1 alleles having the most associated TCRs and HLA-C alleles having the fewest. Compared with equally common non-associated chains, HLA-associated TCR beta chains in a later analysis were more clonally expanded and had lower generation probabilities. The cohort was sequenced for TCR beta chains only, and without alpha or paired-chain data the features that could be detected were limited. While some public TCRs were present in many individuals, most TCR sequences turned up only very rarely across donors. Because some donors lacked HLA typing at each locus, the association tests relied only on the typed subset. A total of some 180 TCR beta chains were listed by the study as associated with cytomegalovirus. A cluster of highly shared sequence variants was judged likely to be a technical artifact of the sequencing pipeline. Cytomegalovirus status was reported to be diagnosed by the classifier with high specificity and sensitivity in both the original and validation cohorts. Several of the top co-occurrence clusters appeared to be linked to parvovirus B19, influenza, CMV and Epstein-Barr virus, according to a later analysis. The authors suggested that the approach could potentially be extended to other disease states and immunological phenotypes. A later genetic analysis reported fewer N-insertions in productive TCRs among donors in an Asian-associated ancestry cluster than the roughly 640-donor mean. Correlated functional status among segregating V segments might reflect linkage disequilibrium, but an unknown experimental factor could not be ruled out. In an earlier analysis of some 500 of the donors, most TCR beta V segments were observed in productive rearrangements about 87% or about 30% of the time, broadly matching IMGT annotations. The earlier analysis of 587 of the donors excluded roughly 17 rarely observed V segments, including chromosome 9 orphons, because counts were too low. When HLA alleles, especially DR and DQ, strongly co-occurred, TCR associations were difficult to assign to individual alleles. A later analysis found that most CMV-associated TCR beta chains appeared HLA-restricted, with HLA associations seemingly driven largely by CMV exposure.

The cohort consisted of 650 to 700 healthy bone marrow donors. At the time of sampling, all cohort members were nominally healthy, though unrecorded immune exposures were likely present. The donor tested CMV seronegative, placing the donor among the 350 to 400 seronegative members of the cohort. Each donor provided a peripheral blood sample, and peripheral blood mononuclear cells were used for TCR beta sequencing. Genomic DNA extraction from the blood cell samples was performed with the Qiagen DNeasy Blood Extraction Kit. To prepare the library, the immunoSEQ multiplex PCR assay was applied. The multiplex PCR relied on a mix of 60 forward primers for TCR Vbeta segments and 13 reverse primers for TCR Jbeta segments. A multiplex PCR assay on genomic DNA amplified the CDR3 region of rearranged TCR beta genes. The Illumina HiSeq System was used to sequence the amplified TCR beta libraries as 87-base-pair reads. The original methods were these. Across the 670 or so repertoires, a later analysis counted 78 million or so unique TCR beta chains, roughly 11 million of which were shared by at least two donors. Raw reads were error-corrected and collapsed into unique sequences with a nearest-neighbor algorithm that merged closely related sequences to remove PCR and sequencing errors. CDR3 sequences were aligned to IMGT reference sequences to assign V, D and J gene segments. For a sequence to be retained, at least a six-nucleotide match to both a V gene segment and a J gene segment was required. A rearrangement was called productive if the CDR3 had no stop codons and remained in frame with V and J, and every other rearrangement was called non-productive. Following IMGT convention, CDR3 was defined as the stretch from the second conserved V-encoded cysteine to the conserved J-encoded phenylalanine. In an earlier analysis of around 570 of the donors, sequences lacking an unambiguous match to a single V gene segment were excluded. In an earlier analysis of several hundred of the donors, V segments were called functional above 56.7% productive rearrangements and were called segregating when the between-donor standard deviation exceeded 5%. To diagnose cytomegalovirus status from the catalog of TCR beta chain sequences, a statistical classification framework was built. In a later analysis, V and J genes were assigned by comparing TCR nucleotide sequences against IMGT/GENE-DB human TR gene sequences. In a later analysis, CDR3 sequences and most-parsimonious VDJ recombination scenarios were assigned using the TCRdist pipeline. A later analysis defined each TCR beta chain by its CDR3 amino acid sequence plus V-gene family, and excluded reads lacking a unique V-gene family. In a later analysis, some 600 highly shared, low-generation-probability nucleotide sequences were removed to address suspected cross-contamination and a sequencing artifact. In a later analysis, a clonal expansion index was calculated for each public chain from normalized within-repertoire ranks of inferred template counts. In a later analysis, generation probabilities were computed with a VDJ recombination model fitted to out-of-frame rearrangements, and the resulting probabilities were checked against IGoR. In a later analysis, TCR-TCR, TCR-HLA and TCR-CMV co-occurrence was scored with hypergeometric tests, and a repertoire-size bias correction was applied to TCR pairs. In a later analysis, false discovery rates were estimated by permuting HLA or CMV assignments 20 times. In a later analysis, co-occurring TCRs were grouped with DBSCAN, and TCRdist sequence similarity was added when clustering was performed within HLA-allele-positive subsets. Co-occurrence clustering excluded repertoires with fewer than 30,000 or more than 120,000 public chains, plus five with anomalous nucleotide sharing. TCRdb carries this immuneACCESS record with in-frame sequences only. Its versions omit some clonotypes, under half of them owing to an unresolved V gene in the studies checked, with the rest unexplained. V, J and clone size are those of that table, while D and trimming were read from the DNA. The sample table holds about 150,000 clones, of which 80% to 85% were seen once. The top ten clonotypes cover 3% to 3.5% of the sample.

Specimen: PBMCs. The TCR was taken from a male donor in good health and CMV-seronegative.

The CDR3 protein: CASTSDSYNEQFF. The sequenced DNA is TGTGCCAGTACCTCGGACAGCTACAATGAGCAGTTCTTC. The chain employs TRBV19 and TRBJ2-1, with TRBD1 tentatively as D gene (6 bases match). The CDR3 sequence holds 13 residues, the cysteine and phenylalanine included. This entry keeps only the CDR3 DNA: 39 bases, framed from base 1. At the junction V is shortened by 7 bases and J by 3 bases, with 10 bases in between. The germline V gene (reference sequence) specifies LNHDA as CDR1 and SQIVND as CDR2.